Listed here are 27 T cell receptor beta chains from one sample, sequenced in a study of CD8+ T cells in alopecia areata. The sample's treatment: oral pan-JAK inhibitor, 5-10 mg twice daily. Reverse transcription of extracted RNA yielded cDNA, which provided the sequencing template. Sequencing was performed with immunoSEQ multiplex PCR; in TCRdb, only in-frame clones are kept and a portion is missing. The table includes around 120,000 clones, roughly 50% detected once. The specimen comprised CD8+ T cells sorted from blood, sampled at week 4, from a patient treated with tofacitinib. All receptors come from a human donor with alopecia areata.

The V gene is TRBV30, the J gene TRBJ1-4; D is unresolved. This CDR3 is 13 amino acids long. V lost 4 bases, J lost 6 bases, and 12 bases lay in between. The germline CDR1 and CDR2 sequences are GTSNPN and SVGIG (reference sequence). The CDR3 coding sequence is TGTGCCTGGACCGAGGGTTCGGATGAAAAACTGTTTTTT. Residues: CAWTEGSDEKLFF.

The rearrangement joins TRBV30 to TRBJ1-1; tentatively, D is TRBD1 (6 bases). Germline CDR1 reads GTSNPN; CDR2 reads SVGIG (reference sequence). Trimming cost V 0 bases and J 4 bases, with 9 bases left between them. The CDR3 runs 13 residues. CDR3 DNA sequence: TGTGCCTGGAGTGTATGGGGGGCCACTGAAGCTTTCTTT. Its protein is CAWSVWGATEAFF. Looking up the rest from reference TRBV30 and TRBJ1-1 gives the full variable domain: SQTIHQWPATLVQPVGSPLSLECTVEGTSNPNLYWYRQAAGRGLQLLFYSVGIGQISSEVPQNLSASRPQDRQFILSSKKLLLSDSGFYLCAWSVWGATEAFFGQGTRLTVV.

This chain joins TRBV7-9 and TRBJ1-2, with TRBD1 matching 8 bases. The V and J ends lost 4 bases and 4 bases, in that order; junction bases with no gene match: 11. Germline V CDR1 and CDR2: SEHNR, FQNEAQ (reference sequence). The CDR3 totals 16 residues. The CDR3 protein is CASSSSVTGGPYGYTF. The CDR3 nucleotides read TGTGCCAGCAGCTCGTCAGTAACAGGGGGGCCCTATGGCTACACCTTC.

This clone was counted only a few times. V gene TRBV27 combines with J gene TRBJ1-4; the match to TRBD1 covers 11 bases. Germline V CDR1 and CDR2: MNHEY, SMNVEV (reference sequence). V lost 7 bases, J lost 8 bases, and 3 bases stayed unmatched. This CDR3 comprises 13 residues. Here the CDR3 DNA reads TGTGCCAGCAAGGACAGGGGGCGAGAAAAACTGTTTTTT. Protein product: CASKDRGREKLFF.

The chain uses TRBV29-1 and TRBJ1-5; 7 bases are a match to TRBD1. The germline gives CDR1 SQVTM, CDR2 ANQGSEA. Germline trimming cut 4 bases from V and 7 bases from J; bases unmatched to any gene: 7. The CDR3 has 13 amino acids. The CDR3, as DNA: TGCAGCGTTGGACAGGGTTACGGCCAGCCCCAGCATTTT. Its protein is CSVGQGYGQPQHF.

The chain carries TRBV9 and TRBJ1-4, with TRBD1 identical over 10 bases. J lost 6 bases, V lost 3 bases, and 2 bases had no gene match. Germline V lookup: CDR1 SGDLS, CDR2 YYNGEE. The CDR3 sequence is 14 residues long. The CDR3 spells CASSAGTGDEKLFF. The CDR3 nucleotides are TGTGCCAGCAGCGCAGGGACAGGGGATGAAAAACTGTTTTTT.

V usage is TRBV7-9 and J usage is TRBJ1-1; no clear D. The germline CDR1 and CDR2 sequences are SEHNR and FQNEAQ (reference sequence). V gave up 4 bases and J gave up 1 base, with 10 bases separating them. The CDR3 consists of 14 residues. The CDR3 DNA follows: TGTGCCAGCAGCTCCGGGGAAAAGAACACTGAAGCTTTCTTT. Residues: CASSSGEKNTEAFF.

This clone was counted once. This chain joins TRBV30 and TRBJ2-1; no reliable D call. The V and J ends lost 1 base and 0 bases respectively, with 10 bases between them. The CDR3 loop spans 15 amino acids. CDR1 is GTSNPN, CDR2 SVGIG, per germline (reference sequence). CDR3 bases: TGTGCCTGGAGTGGGTTATTGAGCTCCTACAATGAGCAGTTCTTC. Translation gives CAWSGLLSSYNEQFF. The whole variable domain, filled in from reference TRBV30 and TRBJ2-1, reads SQTIHQWPATLVQPVGSPLSLECTVEGTSNPNLYWYRQAAGRGLQLLFYSVGIGQISSEVPQNLSASRPQDRQFILSSKKLLLSDSGFYLCAWSGLLSSYNEQFFGPGTRLTVL.

This sequence joins TRBV27 and TRBJ2-7; D is perhaps TRBD2 (5 bases). V lost 6 bases, J lost 3 bases, and 12 bases lay in between. Looked up from germline, CDR1 is MNHEY and CDR2 is SMNVEV (reference sequence). This CDR3 is 13 amino acids long. The CDR3 DNA follows: TGTGCCAGCAGGGGAGAGAGGGACTACGAGCAGTACTTC. Protein: CASRGERDYEQYF.

The rearrangement uses TRBV7-6 and TRBJ2-3, with D perhaps matching TRBD1 (5 bases). The CDR3 has 13 amino acids. Per germline, CDR1 SGHVS and CDR2 FNYEAQ. V gave up 5 bases and J gave up 1 base, with 7 bases separating them. The CDR3 sequence: CASSPTGTDTQYF. The CDR3 coding sequence is TGTGCCAGCAGCCCGACAGGCACAGATACGCAGTATTTT.

The chain couples TRBV2 to TRBJ2-3, with 8 bases fitting TRBD2. This CDR3 contains 15 residues. V was clipped by 7 bases and J by 1 base; unmatched bases: 7. CDR1 and CDR2 (germline): SNHLY, FYNNEI. The DNA for the CDR3 is TGTGCCAGCATGGATCTTAGCGGGGGCACAGATACGCAGTATTTT. Translation gives CASMDLSGGTDTQYF.

There are a few counts of this clone. At one end the junction does not follow the germline gene, possibly because of a read error. This chain connects TRBV7-2 to TRBJ2-7; D is perhaps TRBD1 (5 bases). This CDR3 spans 15 amino acids. The germline CDR1 and CDR2 sequences are SGHTA and FQGNSA. DNA for the CDR3: TGTGCCAGCAGCGTAGCTTTAGGGGTTACCTACGAGCAGTACTTC. This translates into CASSVALGVTYEQYF. The variable domain in full, completed from reference TRBV7-2 and TRBJ2-7, reads GAGVSQSPSNKVTEKGKDVELRCDPISGHTALYWYRQSLGQGLEFLIYFQGNSAPDKSGLPSDRFSAERTGGSVSTLTIQRTQQEDSAVYLCASSVALGVTYEQYFGPGTRLTVT.

This chain uses TRBV29-1 with TRBJ1-1; weak D call: TRBD1 (6 bases). The CDR3 covers 13 residues. V was shortened by 7 bases and J by 3 bases, with 15 bases between the two germline ends. In germline, CDR1 is SQVTM, CDR2 ANQGSEA. The CDR3 reads CSAQQGWDTEAFF. CDR3 DNA: TGCAGCGCCCAACAGGGATGGGACACTGAAGCTTTCTTT.

The chain carries TRBV4-3 and TRBJ2-7, with a weak D call TRBD1 (5 bases). In germline, CDR1 is LGHNA, CDR2 YSLEER. V lost 0 bases to trimming and J lost 0 bases, with 12 bases between them. CDR3 length: 16 amino acids. Written as DNA, the CDR3 is TGCGCCAGCAGCCAAGACAAAGACAGTAACTCCTACGAGCAGTACTTC. It codes for CASSQDKDSNSYEQYF.

This clone was picked up one time. The CDR3 spells CAWSTGQGGQPQHF. The CDR3 DNA reads TGTGCCTGGAGTACAGGACAGGGGGGGCAACCCCAGCATTTT. V and J are TRBV30 and TRBJ1-5, with 10 bases lining up with TRBD1. Germline CDR1 GTSNPN, CDR2 SVGIG (reference sequence). The CDR3 totals 14 residues. J was trimmed by 10 bases and V by 2 bases; bases with no gene match: 8.

The chain combines TRBV30 with TRBJ2-3, with D unclear. There are 12 residues in the CDR3. Germline assignment: CDR1 GTSNPN and CDR2 SVGIG (reference sequence). The V gene lost 0 bases and the J gene lost 4 bases, with 5 bases spanning the gap. CDR3 in amino acids: CAWSVTADTQYF. CDR3 sequence (DNA): TGTGCCTGGAGTGTAACCGCAGATACGCAGTATTTT. Full variable domain (rest looked up from reference TRBV30 and TRBJ2-3): SQTIHQWPATLVQPVGSPLSLECTVEGTSNPNLYWYRQAAGRGLQLLFYSVGIGQISSEVPQNLSASRPQDRQFILSSKKLLLSDSGFYLCAWSVTADTQYFGPGTRLTVL.

This chain connects TRBV9 to TRBJ1-1; tentatively, D is TRBD1 (6 bases). V lost 3 bases and J 7 bases, leaving 16 bases between the germline ends. CDR1 and CDR2 (germline): SGDLS, YYNGEE. The CDR3 runs 14 residues. CDR3 nucleotide sequence: TGTGCCAGCAGCGAAACGTCAGGGGTAGGTGAAGCTTTCTTT. It yields the protein CASSETSGVGEAFF.

The chain carries TRBV7-9 and TRBJ2-7; D unresolved. Per germline, CDR1 SEHNR and CDR2 FQNEAQ (reference sequence). The V end lost 4 bases, the J end lost 5 bases, and 12 bases lay between the germline ends. The CDR3 contains 13 residues. CDR3 nucleotides: TGTGCCAGCAGCTCGGTTGGTGGCGACGAGCAGTACTTC. Its protein product is CASSSVGGDEQYF.

This clone has just a few counts. The V call is TRBV29-1, the J call TRBJ2-7, with D perhaps TRBD2 (5 bases). Germline CDR1 is SQVTM and CDR2 is ANQGSEA. The CDR3 extends over 12 amino acids. V was clipped by 3 bases and J by 3 bases, with 9 bases between them. The CDR3 sequence is CSVDIRGYEQYF. CDR3 in DNA: TGCAGCGTTGATATTCGGGGCTACGAGCAGTACTTC.

On this clone: The junction and the germline gene differ at one end; a read error may be behind it. The chain uses TRBV7-6 and TRBJ2-1; 7 bases are shared with TRBD1. There are 14 residues in the CDR3. The V gene's germline CDR1 is SGHVS and CDR2 FNYEAQ. The CDR3 DNA reads as TGTGCCAGCAGCTTAGTGGGGGATACAGGGGCCAGGGTCTTC. Translated, it gives CASSLVGDTGARVF.

The rearrangement uses TRBV5-1 and TRBJ1-1, with 7 bases that match TRBD1. CDR1 is SGHRS and CDR2 is YFSETQ in the germline V gene. This CDR3 has 14 amino acids. Trimming cost V 4 bases and J 8 bases; bases outside gene matches: 11. The CDR3 nucleotides are TGCGCCAGCAGCCCGTTACAGGGGAGAAGAGAAGCTTTCTTT. Encoded protein: CASSPLQGRREAFF.

The chain has TRBV30 and TRBJ1-5; D perhaps matches TRBD1 (6 bases). From germline, CDR1 is GTSNPN and CDR2 SVGIG (reference sequence). Trimming shortened V by 0 bases and J by 6 bases, and 12 bases separated the two germline ends. The CDR3 sequence is 14 residues long. DNA of the CDR3: TGTGCCTGGAGTGTATCAGGGGTGGGTCAGCCCCAGCATTTT. Translation: CAWSVSGVGQPQHF.

This chain connects TRBV28 to TRBJ2-7, with 8 bases fitting TRBD1. After removal of 6 bases from V and 0 bases from J, the junction contained 4 bases not matched to a gene. From germline, CDR1 is MDHEN and CDR2 SYDVKM. CDR3 length: 14 amino acids. The CDR3 sequence: CASRLGQDSYEQYF. CDR3 nucleotides: TGTGCCAGCAGGTTGGGACAGGACTCCTACGAGCAGTACTTC.

This chain connects TRBV27 to TRBJ2-5, with D perhaps TRBD1 (5 bases). Between the trimmed V and J ends, which lost 5 bases and 5 bases, there was a span of 18 bases. Per germline, CDR1 MNHEY and CDR2 SMNVEV (reference sequence). This CDR3 has 15 amino acids. As DNA, the CDR3 is TGTGCCAGCAGTACAGCCTCCTCGCAGGGCGAGACCCAGTACTTC. Residues: CASSTASSQGETQYF.

The chain links TRBV29-1 to TRBJ1-2; 7 bases line up with TRBD1. Losses at the gene ends were 4 bases for V and 6 bases for J; bases not matched to a gene: 5. Per germline, CDR1 SQVTM and CDR2 ANQGSEA. The CDR3 covers 12 residues. The CDR3 sequence is CSVVQGVDGYTF. The CDR3 DNA is TGCAGCGTTGTGCAGGGGGTGGATGGCTACACCTTC.

This clone was detected a few times. The chain employs TRBV29-1 and TRBJ2-5; 7 bases align to TRBD2. Germline CDR1 and CDR2: SQVTM and ANQGSEA. The V gene end was trimmed by 1 base and the J gene end by 2 bases; junction bases not matched to a gene: 16. The CDR3 length is 18 residues. CDR3 coding DNA: TGCAGCGTTGAAGGGGACGTGGGAGGGGAGGTCCTACAAGAGACCCAGTACTTC. Translation gives CSVEGDVGGEVLQETQYF.

The rearrangement uses TRBV4-1 and TRBJ1-6; possible D gene TRBD1, 5 bases. V lost 5 bases, J lost 6 bases, and 14 bases lay in between. Germline values: CDR1 MGHRA, CDR2 YSYEKL. The CDR3 is made up of 15 amino acids. The CDR3 protein is CASSLIGGGNSPLHF. As DNA, the CDR3 is TGCGCCAGCAGCTTGATCGGGGGAGGTAATTCACCCCTCCACTTT.